This T cell receptor beta chain was captured by sequencing in a study of blood T cell repertoires in COVID-19. Study summary: COVID-19 samples from acute and convalescent phases originated in the United States, Italy and Spain.

Under the authors' procedure: It was from reference gene primer amplification that nucleated cell counts were estimated. Clones were sequenced by immunoSEQ multiplex PCR, and TCRdb holds only the in-frame ones, with some missing. V and J calls and clone size are those listed in that table; D and trimming were worked out from the DNA. The table lists about 59,000 clones, around 79% of them singletons. The V end was cut by 2 bases, the J end by 5 bases, with 10 bases between. The CDR3 loop spans 14 amino acids. The germline gives CDR1 SGHTA, CDR2 FQGNSA. The receptor comes from a man aged 60 to 75 with acute or convalescent COVID-19. The V call is TRBV7-2, the J call TRBJ1-5, with D perhaps matching TRBD1 (6 bases). Sequencing used peripheral blood. The CDR3 is CASSLQGMDQPQHF. The DNA for the CDR3 is TGTGCCAGCAGCTTACAGGGGATGGATCAGCCCCAGCATTTT.